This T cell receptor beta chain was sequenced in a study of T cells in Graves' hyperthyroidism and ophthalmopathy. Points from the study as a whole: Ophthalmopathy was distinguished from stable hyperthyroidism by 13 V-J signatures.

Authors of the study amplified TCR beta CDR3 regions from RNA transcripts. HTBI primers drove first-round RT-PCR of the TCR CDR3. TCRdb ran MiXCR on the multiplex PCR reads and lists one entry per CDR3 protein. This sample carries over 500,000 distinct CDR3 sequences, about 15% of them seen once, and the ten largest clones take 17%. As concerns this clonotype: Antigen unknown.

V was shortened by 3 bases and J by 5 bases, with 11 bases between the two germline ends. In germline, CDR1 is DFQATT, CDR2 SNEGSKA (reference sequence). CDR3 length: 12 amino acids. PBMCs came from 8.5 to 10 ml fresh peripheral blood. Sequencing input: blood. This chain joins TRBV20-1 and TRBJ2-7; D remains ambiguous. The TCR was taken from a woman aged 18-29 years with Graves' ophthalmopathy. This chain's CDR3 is CSASHLPDEQYF. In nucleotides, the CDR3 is TGCAGTGCTAGTCACCTACCCGACGAGCAGTACTTC.